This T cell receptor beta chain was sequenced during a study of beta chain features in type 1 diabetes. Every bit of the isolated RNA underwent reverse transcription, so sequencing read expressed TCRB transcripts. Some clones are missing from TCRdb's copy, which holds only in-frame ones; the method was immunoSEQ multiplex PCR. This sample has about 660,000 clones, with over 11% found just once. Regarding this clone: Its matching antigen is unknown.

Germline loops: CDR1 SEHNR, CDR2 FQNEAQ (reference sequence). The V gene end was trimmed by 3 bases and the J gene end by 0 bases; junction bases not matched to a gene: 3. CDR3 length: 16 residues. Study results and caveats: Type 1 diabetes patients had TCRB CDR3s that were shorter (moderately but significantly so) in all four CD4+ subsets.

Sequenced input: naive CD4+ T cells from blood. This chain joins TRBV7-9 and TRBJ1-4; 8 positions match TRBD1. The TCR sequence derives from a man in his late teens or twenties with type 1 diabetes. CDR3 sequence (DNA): TGTGCCAGCAGCTTGGACAGGGTGGCAACTAATGAAAAACTGTTTTTT. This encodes CASSLDRVATNEKLFF.